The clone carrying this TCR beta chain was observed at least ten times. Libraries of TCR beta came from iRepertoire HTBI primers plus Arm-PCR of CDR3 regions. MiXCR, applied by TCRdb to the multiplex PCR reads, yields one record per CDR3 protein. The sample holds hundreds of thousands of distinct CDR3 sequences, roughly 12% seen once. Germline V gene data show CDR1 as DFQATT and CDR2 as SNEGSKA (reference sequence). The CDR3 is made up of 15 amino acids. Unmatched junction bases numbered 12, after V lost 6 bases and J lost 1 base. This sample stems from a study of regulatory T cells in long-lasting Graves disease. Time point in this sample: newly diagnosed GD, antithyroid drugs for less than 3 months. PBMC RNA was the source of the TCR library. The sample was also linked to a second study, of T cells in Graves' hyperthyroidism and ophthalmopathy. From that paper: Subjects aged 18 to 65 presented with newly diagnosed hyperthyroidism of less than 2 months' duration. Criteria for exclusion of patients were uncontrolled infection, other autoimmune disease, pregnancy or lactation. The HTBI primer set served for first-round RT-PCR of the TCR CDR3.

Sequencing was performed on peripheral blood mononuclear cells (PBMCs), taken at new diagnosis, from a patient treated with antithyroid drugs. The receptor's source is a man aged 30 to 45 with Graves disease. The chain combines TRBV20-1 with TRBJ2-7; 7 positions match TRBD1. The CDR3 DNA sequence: TGCAGTGCCCCAACGCGGGCAGGGGGATCCTACGAGCAGTACTTC. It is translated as CSAPTRAGGSYEQYF.